Presented here are 20 T cell receptor beta chains from one specimen sequenced in a study of CD8+CD57+ T cells in acquired aplastic anemia. TCR beta VDJ and CDR3 were profiled, and genomic DNA was the template. One entry per CDR3 protein, called by TCRdb with MiXCR from the reads. The sample shows 400,000 to 500,000 distinct CDR3 sequences, just under 70% of them seen only once. Sequencing was performed on sorted CD4+, CD8+, or CD8+CD57+ T cells (not recorded which) from PBMCs. All receptors come from a human donor in good health, serving as a control.

A note on this clonotype: The conserved phenylalanine or tryptophan normally closing the CDR3 is absent here, so this likely arose from a read error. The DNA is omitted, as the CDR3 cannot be located on it reliably, and the CDR3 follows TCRdb's listing. The V call is TRBV19, the J call TRBJ2-6; the table gives TRBD2 as D, unverified against the DNA. Counting both end residues, the CDR3 totals 16 amino acids. CDR1 and CDR2 from the germline V gene are LNHDA and SQIVND (reference sequence). CDR3 loop: CASSHGGEQETQYFGL.

Notes on this clonotype: Because it lacks the conserved phenylalanine or tryptophan at the end, this CDR3 is likely a read error. The DNA is omitted, as the CDR3 cannot be located on it reliably, and the CDR3 follows TCRdb's listing. V gene TRBV9 combines with J gene TRBJ1-2; TRBD1, the table's D call, was not compared with the DNA. Termini included, the CDR3 measures 13 amino acids. Germline V lookup: CDR1 SGDLS, CDR2 YYNGEE. CDR3 sequence: CASSVSGQAGYEL.

As concerns this clonotype: Germline and junction disagree at one end, which may indicate a read error. The gene calls are TRBV19 and TRBJ1-6; no clear D. This CDR3 is built from 17 residues. Germline CDR1 reads LNHDA; CDR2 reads SQIVND (reference sequence). CDR3 nucleotide sequence: TGCGCCAGCAGTTTCGCACAGCGAAGCTCAGATACGTCACCCCTCCACTTT. Translation gives CASSFAQRSSDTSPLHF. Full variable domain (remainder filled in from reference TRBV19 and TRBJ1-6): DGGITQSPKYLFRKEGQNVTLSCEQNLNHDAMYWYRQDPGQGLRLIYYSQIVNDFQKGDIAEGYSVSREKKESFPLTVTSAQKNPTAFYLCASSFAQRSSDTSPLHFGNGTRLTVT.

This chain joins TRBV15 and TRBJ1-2; TRBD1 is a possible D gene (6 bases). Trimming left V 0 bases short and J 1 base short, with 15 bases between. From germline, CDR1 is LNHNV and CDR2 YYDKDF (reference sequence). The CDR3 loop spans 17 amino acids. CDR3: CATSREAQVRGNYGYTF. Here the CDR3 DNA reads TGTGCCACCAGCAGAGAGGCCCAAGTCAGGGGTAACTATGGCTACACCTTC.

This chain connects TRBV12-3 or TRBV12-4 to TRBJ2-5; either TRBD1 or TRBD2 may fit D (5 bases each). V dropped 6 bases and J dropped 5 bases, with 10 bases sitting between them. This CDR3 has 12 amino acids. The CDR3 region has the DNA TGTGCCAGCAGCTCCTGGGGGGAGACCCAGTACTTC. Translated: CASSSWGETQYF.

As to this clonotype: Its ends do not fully match the called genes, so a read error is possible. The chain joins TRBV2 to TRBJ2-7; D is unclear. The CDR3 has 14 residues. From germline, CDR1 is SNHLY and CDR2 FYNNEI. CDR3 residues: CASKGVTGLYMQYF. The CDR3, as DNA: TGCGCCAGCAAAGGCGTGACGGGCCTATACATGCAGTACTTC.

This clonotype was picked up many times. The junction differs from germline at one of its ends, possibly a read error. The CDR3 is CASSFRRGGQETQYF. The CDR3 nucleotides are TGTGCTAGCAGCTTCAGGCGGGGGGGTCAAGAGACCCAGTACTTC. The chain uses TRBV7-7 and TRBJ2-5; 9 bases are a match to TRBD2. Looked up from germline, CDR1 is SSHAT and CDR2 is FNYEAQ (reference sequence). The CDR3 is made up of 15 amino acids.

The CDR3 DNA reads as TGTGCCAGCAGCTTAGGTCGTAGCGGTGGAATCAGTACGCAGTATTTT. As protein: CASSLGRSGGISTQYF. The V call is TRBV7-2, the J call TRBJ2-3; D perhaps matches TRBD2 (6 bases). Germline loops: CDR1 SGHTA, CDR2 FQGNSA. The CDR3 totals 16 residues. Trimming stripped 1 base from V and 8 bases from J, with 19 bases between.

This chain connects TRBV24-1 to TRBJ2-5, with 8 bases identical to TRBD2. The germline V gene encodes CDR1 KGHDR and CDR2 SFDVKD. CDR3 length: 16 residues. V lost 7 bases, J lost 3 bases, and 12 bases stayed unmatched. CDR3 DNA: TGTGCCACCAGCAGTTGGGGACTAGTAGATAAAGAGACCCAGTACTTC. As protein: CATSSWGLVDKETQYF.

The chain recombines TRBV12-3 or TRBV12-4 with TRBJ1-3, with D possibly being TRBD1 (5 bases). Trimming left V 8 bases short and J 2 bases short, with 13 bases between. The CDR3 covers 14 residues. In nucleotides, the CDR3 is TGTGCCAGCGCGGGGCCAGCGCCTGGAAACACCATATATTTT. As protein: CASAGPAPGNTIYF.

This clonotype was picked up many times. The chain uses TRBV7-2 and TRBJ2-1; a possible D gene is TRBD2 (5 bases). Germline V gives CDR1 SGHTA, CDR2 FQGNSA. V lost 2 bases and J lost 8, with 22 bases in between. CDR3 length: 17 amino acids. The DNA of the CDR3 is TGTGCCAGCAGCTTATCCTCCGTCGGGTGGGGAGCCCATGAGCAGTTCTTC. Amino acids: CASSLSSVGWGAHEQFF.

This clonotype was observed a single time. This rearrangement joins TRBV7-9 to TRBJ1-1, with a tentative D call TRBD1 (5 bases). The ends were cut back, 2 bases at V and 14 bases at J, with 24 bases in the middle. Germline V gene data show CDR1 as SEHNR and CDR2 as FQNEAQ (reference sequence). The CDR3 has 15 amino acids. DNA for the CDR3: TGTGCCAGCAGCTTACAAGGGGAGCTGGCCTTCGAGCCATTCTTT. Protein sequence: CASSLQGELAFEPFF.

This clonotype was observed many times. The chain links TRBV4-3 to TRBJ1-5; D gene unclear. Trimming stripped 0 bases from V and 3 bases from J, with 12 bases between. CDR3 length equals 16 residues. Germline V gene lookup returns CDR1 LGHNA and CDR2 YSLEER. The CDR3 region is CASSQESRIPNQPQHF. Written as DNA, the CDR3 is TGCGCCAGCAGCCAAGAATCCAGGATCCCCAATCAGCCCCAGCATTTT.

This clonotype was counted ten times or more. The chain carries TRBV5-1 and TRBJ2-3, with 10 bases lining up with TRBD1. The CDR3 is made up of 15 amino acids. Per the germline V gene, CDR1 is SGHRS and CDR2 is YFSETQ. V dropped 0 bases and J dropped 3; count of bases not matched to a gene: 1. In DNA form, the CDR3 reads TGCGCCAGCAGCTTGGGACAGGGGGCGACAGATACGCAGTATTTT. Its translation is CASSLGQGATDTQYF.

V is TRBV20-1 and J is TRBJ2-3, with 13 bases aligning to TRBD2. CDR1 DFQATT and CDR2 SNEGSKA come from the germline V gene (reference sequence). The junction had 4 bases not matched to a gene; V was cut back by 6 bases and J by 4 bases. The CDR3 contains 14 residues. CDR3 in amino acids: CSAWTSGGSDTQYF. The CDR3 bases are TGCAGTGCGTGGACTAGCGGGGGTTCAGATACGCAGTATTTT.

This sequence joins TRBV7-9 and TRBJ2-2; the D call may be TRBD1 or TRBD2 (5 bases each). Germline V gene lookup returns CDR1 SEHNR and CDR2 FQNEAQ (reference sequence). V was cut by 5 bases and J by 17 bases, with 27 bases left in between. This CDR3 has 15 residues. CDR3 region: CASSRTGTSSGQYFF. The CDR3 coding sequence is TGTGCCAGCAGCCGTACCGGGACCTCCTCCGGGCAGTACTTTTTT.

This chain joins TRBV5-1 and TRBJ2-7; possibly TRBD1 for D (6 bases). The germline gives CDR1 SGHRS, CDR2 YFSETQ. V was clipped by 4 bases and J by 13 bases, with 15 bases between them. The CDR3 length is 11 residues. As DNA, the CDR3 is TGCGCCAGCAGCCTGGACAGTGTGCACTACTTC. It encodes CASSLDSVHYF.

The chain couples TRBV5-6 to TRBJ1-2; possible D gene TRBD1, 5 bases. Germline V gene data show CDR1 as SGHDT and CDR2 as YYEEEE. The CDR3 sequence is 14 residues long. Trimming pared 2 bases from V and 7 bases from J, leaving 15 bases between. CDR3 in DNA: TGTGCCAGCAGCTTCCTAGGACAACCCTTTGGCTACACCTTC. This translates into CASSFLGQPFGYTF.

CDR3: CASSSGLAGGGNEQFF. The CDR3 DNA follows: TGTGCCAGCAGCTCGGGACTAGCGGGGGGCGGCAATGAGCAGTTCTTC. The chain employs TRBV7-3 and TRBJ2-1; TRBD2 agrees at 15 bases. CDR3 size: 16 residues. With V trimmed by 4 bases and J by 6 bases, 4 bases remained unmatched. The germline gives CDR1 SGHTA, CDR2 FQGTGA.

This clonotype was counted a few times. The rearrangement joins TRBV10-3 to TRBJ2-4, with 7 bases that match TRBD1. Germline CDR1 is ENHRY and CDR2 is SYGVKD. This CDR3 is built from 13 residues. V was clipped by 6 bases and J by 3 bases; unmatched bases: 2. In DNA form, the CDR3 reads TGTGCCATCAGCACAGGGGACAAAAACATTCAGTACTTC. Its translation is CAISTGDKNIQYF.